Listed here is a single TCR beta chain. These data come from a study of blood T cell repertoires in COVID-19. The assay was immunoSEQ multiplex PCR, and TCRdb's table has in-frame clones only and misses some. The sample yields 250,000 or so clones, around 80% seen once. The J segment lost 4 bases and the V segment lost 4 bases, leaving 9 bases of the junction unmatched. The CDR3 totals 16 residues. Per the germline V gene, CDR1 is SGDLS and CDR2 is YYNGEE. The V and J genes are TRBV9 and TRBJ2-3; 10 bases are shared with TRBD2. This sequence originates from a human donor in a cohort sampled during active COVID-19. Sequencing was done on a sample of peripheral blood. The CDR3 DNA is TGTGCCAGCAGCTTAGGGGCTAGCGGGAGCGCAGATACGCAGTATTTT. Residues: CASSLGASGSADTQYF.